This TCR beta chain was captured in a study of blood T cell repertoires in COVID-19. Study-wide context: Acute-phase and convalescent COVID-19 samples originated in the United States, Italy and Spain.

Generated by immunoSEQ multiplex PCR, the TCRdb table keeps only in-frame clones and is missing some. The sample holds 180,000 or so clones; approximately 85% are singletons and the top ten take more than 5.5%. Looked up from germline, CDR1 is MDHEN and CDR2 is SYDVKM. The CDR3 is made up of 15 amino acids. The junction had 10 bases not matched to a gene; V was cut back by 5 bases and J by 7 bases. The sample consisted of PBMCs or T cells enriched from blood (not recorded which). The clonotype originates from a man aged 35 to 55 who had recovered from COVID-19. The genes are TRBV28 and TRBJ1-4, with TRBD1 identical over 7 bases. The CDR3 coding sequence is TGTGCCAGCAGTGCAGGGGGGACCCACAGTGAAAAACTGTTTTTT. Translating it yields CASSAGGTHSEKLFF.